This T cell receptor beta chain was found in a study of OX40 agonist ivuxolimab in advanced cancers. Libraries were prepared by immunoSEQ multiplex PCR; TCRdb keeps only in-frame clonotypes and omits some of them. The sample consists of more than 20,000 clones, less than 90% of them appearing once. This sequence originates from an adult with an advanced solid tumor such as melanoma, head and neck, liver or kidney cancer. The input for sequencing was CD4+ or CD8+ T cells sorted from blood, taken in a trial of the OX40 agonist ivuxolimab.

For the CDR3, the DNA is TGTGCCAGCAGCCAGACAGACTATGATTCCTACAATGAGCAGTTCTTC. Amino acids: CASSQTDYDSYNEQFF. The V call is TRBV7-6, the J call TRBJ2-1; D tentatively fits TRBD1 or TRBD2 (5 bases each). Deletions cut 5 bases from V and 1 base from J, with 15 bases between. The CDR3 spans 16 residues. Germline values: CDR1 SGHVS, CDR2 FNYEAQ.